This is a list of T cell receptor beta chains from one sample in a study of T cells after yellow fever vaccination. TCRdb used MiXCR to reprocess the 5' RACE reads, holding one entry per CDR3 protein. The table includes 450,000 to 650,000 distinct CDR3 sequences, about 13% detected once. The sequences come from PBMCs, collected on the day of the yellow fever booster vaccination. The receptors here all came from a man aged 30 to 45 who received the YFV17D yellow fever vaccine. The CDR3 runs from the conserved cysteine through the conserved F or W. Each record gives: CDR3 length, clone size, J gene, V gene, CDR3 protein. Clone size appears in some rows only: once, few, many, or a class for an expanded clone.

15,-,TRBJ2-7,TRBV9,CASSSPASSAHEQYF
16,-,TRBJ1-6,TRBV14,CASSQGITASNSPLHF
15,once,TRBJ2-3,TRBV20-1,CSARPSTTLTDTQYF
15,many,TRBJ1-1,TRBV5-1,CASSPTGVPNTEAFF
12,few,TRBJ1-4,TRBV20-1,CSAQGGYGKLFF
12,-,TRBJ2-7,TRBV20-1,CSARPSEREQYF
16,once,TRBJ2-7,TRBV7-2,CASSLAGTGEGYEQYF
15,-,TRBJ2-7,TRBV7-2,CASSLVLRSSYEQYF
13,few,TRBJ2-1,TRBV5-1,CASSRGGPEEQFF
14,-,TRBJ2-3,TRBV6-2/TRBV6-3,CASSYRREGYTQYF
15,-,TRBJ2-3,TRBV7-9,CASSFGVAYTDTQYF
17,few,TRBJ2-1,TRBV20-1,CSAVPGQARSSYNEQFF
15,many,TRBJ2-1,TRBV7-9,CASSLDLAPRAEQFF
15,-,TRBJ2-1,TRBV5-1,CASMTSGSSYNEQFF
14,-,TRBJ2-1,TRBV20-1,CSASYSGRANEQFF
14,many,TRBJ1-1,TRBV28,CASRSLQGNTEAFF
14,once,TRBJ2-7,TRBV24-1,CATSESGHFYEQYF
13,few,TRBJ2-5,TRBV5-1,CATTGGLGETQYF
14,many,TRBJ2-1,TRBV30,CAWSSTRQGNEQFF
14,few,TRBJ2-7,TRBV4-3,CASSQDRQFLRKYF
20,-,TRBJ2-7,TRBV24-1,CATSAAVGGTGKFLTYEQYF
12,-,TRBJ2-1,TRBV27,CASSQGNNEQFF
16,-,TRBJ2-1,TRBV6-2/TRBV6-3,CASSYLTSGRGVEQFF
13,-,TRBJ2-1,TRBV7-9,CASSISSINEQFF
13,few,TRBJ2-4,TRBV6-1,CASSPTGLNIQYF
18,few,TRBJ2-4,TRBV7-8,CASSFPRDRVLAKNIQYF
17,-,TRBJ2-5,TRBV5-1,CASSSEKTRTGRETQYF
12,-,TRBJ2-3,TRBV3-1,CASARQSDTQYF
15,many,TRBJ2-3,TRBV5-1,CASSQRTGRTDTQYF
16,few,TRBJ2-3,TRBV5-1,CASSSLDWADRDTQYF
16,few,TRBJ2-3,TRBV5-1,CASSLAGTGGTDTQYF
13,-,TRBJ2-7,TRBV20-1,CSARPLAGDEQYF
17,-,TRBJ2-6,TRBV7-6,CASSLEAGGSGANVLTF
16,few,TRBJ2-1,TRBV4-3,CASSQVSGSGHNEQFF
16,few,TRBJ2-3,TRBV20-1,CSATLLGPLSTDTQYF
15,-,TRBJ2-5,TRBV24-1,CATSEWTEPQETQYF
15,few,TRBJ2-5,TRBV7-9,CASSHIDGLQETQYF
11,-,TRBJ1-2,TRBV7-2,CASSLSLGYTF
13,many,TRBJ2-1,TRBV29-1,CSVGSGVPGEQFF
11,-,TRBJ1-4,TRBV6-6,CGTTNDEKLFF
14,few,TRBJ2-7,TRBV7-2,CASSFSGIPGEQYF
14,-,TRBJ1-1,TRBV5-1,CASSRSGGYTEAFF